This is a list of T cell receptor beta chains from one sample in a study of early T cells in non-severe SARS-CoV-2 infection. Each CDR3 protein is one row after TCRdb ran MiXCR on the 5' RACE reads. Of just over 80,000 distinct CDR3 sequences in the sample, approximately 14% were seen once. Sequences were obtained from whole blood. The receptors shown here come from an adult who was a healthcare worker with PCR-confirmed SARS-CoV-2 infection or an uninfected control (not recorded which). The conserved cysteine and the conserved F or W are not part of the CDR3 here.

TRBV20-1 SARVPLSQDWGVNTGELF
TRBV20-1 SARQGYEQY
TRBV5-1 ASSLVAVGDTQY
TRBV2 ASSGLQGTGELF
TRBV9 ASSPPDRINTEAF
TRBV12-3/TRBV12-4 ASRTDMNTEAF
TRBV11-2 ASSPFSQGAGANVLT
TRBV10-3 AIRVPAGNTIY
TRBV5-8 ASSPQGTYQETQY
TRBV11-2 ASSLSPGSGGPYIWETQY